This T cell receptor beta chain was captured by sequencing in a study of blood T cell repertoires in COVID-19. The wider study: Both acute and convalescent COVID-19 samples were obtained from the United States, Italy and Spain.

Cohort 3 donors were reported recovered after two negative PCRs, clearance, or symptom resolution. Between the trimmed V and J ends, which lost 6 bases and 0 bases, there was a span of 9 bases. CDR3 size: 13 residues. The germline V gene has CDR1 MDHEN and CDR2 SYDVKM. Profiled with immunoSEQ multiplex PCR; TCRdb holds only in-frame clones, not every one. This table holds about 440,000 clones, about 90% found once. Sequencing used PBMCs or T cells enriched from blood (not recorded which). J is TRBJ2-7 and V is TRBV28; D remains unclear. This TCR was sampled from a man between 18 and 29 years old who had recovered from COVID-19. The CDR3 loop is CASSPKLSYEQYF. CDR3 DNA sequence: TGTGCCAGCAGCCCGAAACTCTCCTACGAGCAGTACTTC. The complete variable domain, with remaining parts taken from reference TRBV28 and TRBJ2-7, reads DVKVTQSSRYLVKRTGEKVFLECVQDMDHENMFWYRQDPGLGLRLIYFSYDVKMKEKGDIPEGYSVSREKKERFSLILESASTNQTSMYLCASSPKLSYEQYFGPGTRLTVT.